Below, 2 T cell receptor beta chains from the same sample are listed, as sequenced in a study of Ad26.COV2.S vaccination and SARS-CoV-2 variants. Using immunoSEQ multiplex PCR, the repertoire was profiled, and TCRdb retains in-frame clones only, with some absent. The table records roughly 300,000 clones, 65% to 90% of them present only once. As for treatment: some 20 received Ad26.COV2.S at low or high dose, single or two shots; roughly five received placebo; per-sample allocation not given. Samples were taken on day 63 after the first vaccine or placebo injection. This material consisted of peripheral blood, taken in a trial of Ad26.COV2.S vaccine versus placebo. All receptors derive from a person between 18 and 59 years old who received the Ad26.COV2.S COVID-19 vaccine or a placebo.

The chain recombines TRBV7-9 with TRBJ2-2, with D perhaps matching TRBD1 (6 bases). The CDR3 totals 15 residues. V shed 1 base and J shed 6 bases, with 12 bases lying between them. Germline CDR1 reads SEHNR; CDR2 reads FQNEAQ (reference sequence). CDR3 DNA: TGTGCCAGCAGCTTAGTGGGGGCGCCGGCCGGGGAGCTGTTTTTT. Amino acids: CASSLVGAPAGELFF. Combining the CDR3 with reference TRBV7-9 and TRBJ2-2 gives the whole variable domain DTGVSQNPRHKITKRGQNVTFRCDPISEHNRLYWYRQTLGQGPEFLTYFQNEAQLEKSRLLSDRFSAERPKGSFSTLEIQRTEQGDSAMYLCASSLVGAPAGELFFGEGSRLTVL.

The chain employs TRBV30 and TRBJ2-5; 13 positions match TRBD2. Germline loops: CDR1 GTSNPN, CDR2 SVGIG (reference sequence). After removal of 2 bases from V and 7 bases from J, the junction contained 7 bases not matched to a gene. This CDR3 is 15 amino acids long. The CDR3 DNA reads as TGTGCCTGGAGTATACTAGCGGGAGGGCCAGGGACCCAGTACTTC. Translation: CAWSILAGGPGTQYF.